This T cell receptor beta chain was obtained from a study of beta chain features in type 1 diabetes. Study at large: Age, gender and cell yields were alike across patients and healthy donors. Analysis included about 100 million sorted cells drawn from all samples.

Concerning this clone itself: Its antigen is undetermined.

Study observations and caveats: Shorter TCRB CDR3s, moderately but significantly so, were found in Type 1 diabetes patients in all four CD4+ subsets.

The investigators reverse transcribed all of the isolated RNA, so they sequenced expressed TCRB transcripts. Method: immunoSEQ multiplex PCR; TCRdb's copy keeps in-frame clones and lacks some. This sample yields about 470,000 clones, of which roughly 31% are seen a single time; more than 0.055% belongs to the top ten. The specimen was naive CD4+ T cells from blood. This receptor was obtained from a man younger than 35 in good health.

DNA for the CDR3: TGTGCCAGCAGCTTAGCGACTGGGGCCCATGAAAAACTGTTTTTT. It codes for CASSLATGAHEKLFF. The V call is TRBV7-9, the J call TRBJ1-4, with D perhaps TRBD1 (5 bases). This CDR3 contains 15 residues. Trimming took off 0 bases at V and 6 bases at J, with 11 bases between the two ends. Germline V CDR1 and CDR2: SEHNR, FQNEAQ (reference sequence).